These 26 T cell receptor beta chains were all obtained from the same sample, sequenced in a study of CD8+ T cells in alopecia areata. RNA extraction was followed by reverse transcription into cDNA, which acted as the sequencing template. Clones were sequenced by immunoSEQ multiplex PCR, and TCRdb holds only the in-frame ones, with some missing. The table includes some 51,000 clones, 95% to 97% detected once. Sequences were derived from CD8+ T cells sorted from blood, sampled at week 0. The receptor set was obtained from a human donor with alopecia areata.

J is TRBJ2-3 and V is TRBV7-2; D gene uncertain. This CDR3 spans 15 amino acids. Germline values: CDR1 SGHTA, CDR2 FQGNSA. The V end lost 7 bases, the J end lost 2 bases, and 16 bases lay between the germline ends. The CDR3 coding sequence is TGTGCCAGCACCATAACCCGGGTCGCCACAGATACGCAGTATTTT. Protein sequence: CASTITRVATDTQYF.

The chain joins TRBV14 to TRBJ2-5; D may correspond to TRBD1 or TRBD2 (5 bases each). The germline V gene has CDR1 SGHDN and CDR2 FVKESK. V was trimmed by 2 bases and J by 3 bases, leaving 16 bases between them. CDR3 length: 16 amino acids. The CDR3 nucleotides are TGTGCCAGCAGCCAAAGGGCTGGTGGGGGAAAAGAGACCCAGTACTTC. Amino acids: CASSQRAGGGKETQYF.

CDR3 coding DNA: TGTGCCAGCAGTGACAGGGCTTACACTGAAGCTTTCTTT. The encoded protein is CASSDRAYTEAFF. This chain uses TRBV2 with TRBJ1-1; D is possibly TRBD1 (5 bases). The ends were cut back, 3 bases at V and 3 bases at J, with 8 bases in the middle. CDR1 and CDR2 (germline): SNHLY, FYNNEI. The CDR3 runs to 13 residues.

J is TRBJ2-5 and V is TRBV27; TRBD1 aligns across 9 bases. The germline gives CDR1 MNHEY, CDR2 SMNVEV (reference sequence). With V trimmed by 6 bases and J by 3 bases, 8 bases remained unmatched. The CDR3 loop spans 15 amino acids. The CDR3 region has the DNA TGTGCCAGCAGCGTACAGGGGGCGCGTAAAGAGACCCAGTACTTC. This sequence encodes CASSVQGARKETQYF.

The rearrangement links TRBV11-2 to TRBJ1-2; D remains unclear. The germline gives CDR1 SGHAT, CDR2 FQNNGV. Trimming cost V 4 bases and J 6 bases, with 12 bases left between them. This CDR3 spans 13 amino acids. The CDR3, as DNA: TGTGCCAGCAGCTCTATTTGGAGAAATGGCTACACCTTC. Translating gives CASSSIWRNGYTF. Drawing the rest from reference TRBV11-2 and TRBJ1-2, the complete variable domain is EAGVAQSPRYKIIEKRQSVAFWCNPISGHATLYWYQQILGQGPKLLIQFQNNGVVDDSQLPKDRFSAERLKGVDSTLKIQPAKLEDSAVYLCASSSIWRNGYTFGSGTRLTVV.

In nucleotides, the CDR3 is TGTGCCAGCAGCCGGGGGCGAAACACCATATATTTT. Encoded protein: CASSRGRNTIYF. The chain combines TRBV13 with TRBJ1-3, with D perhaps matching TRBD1 (6 bases). V was cut by 5 bases and J by 5 bases, with 7 bases left in between. From germline, CDR1 is PRHDT and CDR2 FYEKMQ (reference sequence). This CDR3 comprises 12 residues.

V is TRBV9 and J is TRBJ2-1; weak D call: TRBD1 (6 bases). The CDR3 runs 16 residues. Germline loops: CDR1 SGDLS, CDR2 YYNGEE. Trimming took off 3 bases at V and 0 bases at J, with 13 bases between the two ends. As DNA, the CDR3 is TGTGCCAGCAGCGCTTGGGACACGAGCTCCTACAATGAGCAGTTCTTC. As protein: CASSAWDTSSYNEQFF.

The chain links TRBV4-1 to TRBJ2-7; D possibly uses TRBD1 or TRBD2 (5 bases each). This CDR3 contains 16 residues. Germline V gene sequence: CDR1 MGHRA, CDR2 YSYEKL. V was shortened by 4 bases and J by 2 bases, with 18 bases between the two germline ends. CDR3 DNA: TGCGCCAGCAGCCGTACATGGGACGCTCGAGCCTACGAGCAGTACTTC. Protein: CASSRTWDARAYEQYF.

The chain is built from TRBV27 and TRBJ2-7; 7 nucleotides agree with TRBD1. The germline V gene encodes CDR1 MNHEY and CDR2 SMNVEV (reference sequence). V lost 2 bases to trimming and J lost 2 bases; unmatched junction nucleotides: 9. This CDR3 is 16 amino acids long. As DNA, the CDR3 is TGTGCCAGCAGTTTAAGACAGGGAGTAATAGCCTACGAGCAGTACTTC. It yields the protein CASSLRQGVIAYEQYF.

The chain links TRBV11-1 to TRBJ2-1; weak D call: TRBD1 (5 bases). Germline values: CDR1 SGHAT, CDR2 FQDESV (reference sequence). V was shortened by 5 bases and J by 0 bases, with 11 bases between the two germline ends. The CDR3 totals 15 residues. CDR3 residues: CASSMDTRSYNEQFF. CDR3 bases: TGTGCCAGCAGCATGGACACTCGCTCCTACAATGAGCAGTTCTTC.

This clone showed up just a few times. The chain combines TRBV4-1 with TRBJ1-5; a possible D gene is TRBD1 (6 bases). The CDR3 is 16 residues long. V dropped 1 base and J dropped 1 base, with 11 bases sitting between them. Germline values: CDR1 MGHRA, CDR2 YSYEKL. The CDR3 DNA reads as TGCGCCAGCAGCCAAGTATTAGGGGGAAGCAATCAGCCCCAGCATTTT. Its translation: CASSQVLGGSNQPQHF.

The chain is built from TRBV5-1 and TRBJ2-7; D may match TRBD1 or TRBD2 (6 bases each). Germline loops: CDR1 SGHRS, CDR2 YFSETQ. The CDR3 loop spans 14 amino acids. Trimming cost V 4 bases and J 2 bases, with 13 bases left between them. For the CDR3, the DNA is TGCGCCAGCAGCGAGCGAGGGGGGACCTACGAGCAGTACTTC. Protein: CASSERGGTYEQYF.

V usage is TRBV30 and J usage is TRBJ2-4; D call uncertain. Per germline, CDR1 GTSNPN and CDR2 SVGIG (reference sequence). This CDR3 has 16 residues. V lost 0 bases, J lost 7 bases, and 19 bases lay in between. The CDR3 spells CAWSVFPQTQWNIQYF. In DNA form, the CDR3 reads TGTGCCTGGAGTGTATTCCCCCAGACCCAGTGGAACATTCAGTACTTC.

The genes are TRBV7-8 and TRBJ2-5, with unresolved D. Trimming removed 3 bases from V and 5 bases from J, with 7 bases in between. Germline-derived CDR1 and CDR2 are SGHVS and FQNEAQ. The CDR3 runs 12 residues. Here the CDR3 reads CASSFDRETQYF. In DNA form, the CDR3 reads TGTGCCAGCAGCTTTGATAGGGAGACCCAGTACTTC.

This rearrangement joins TRBV25-1 to TRBJ1-2, with 7 bases aligning to TRBD1. J was trimmed by 6 bases and V by 4 bases; bases with no gene match: 5. This CDR3 contains 13 residues. The V gene's germline CDR1 is MGHDK and CDR2 SYGVNS. The CDR3 protein is CASSAGGWNGYTF. The CDR3 DNA follows: TGTGCCAGCAGTGCAGGGGGATGGAATGGCTACACCTTC.

Turning to this clone: Sequence at one end of the junction differs from germline and may be a read error. The chain has TRBV7-7 and TRBJ2-1; 8 nucleotides line up with TRBD2. This CDR3 has 16 residues. CDR1 and CDR2 from the germline V gene are SSHAT and FNYEAQ (reference sequence). Here the CDR3 reads CASSLAPASGYNEQFF. The CDR3 DNA reads TGTGCTAGCAGCTTAGCGCCGGCTAGCGGGTACAATGAGCAGTTCTTC. The full variable domain, with the rest looked up from reference TRBV7-7 and TRBJ2-1, is GAGVSQSPRYKVTKRGQDVTLRCDPISSHATLYWYQQALGQGPEFLTYFNYEAQPDKSGLPSDRFSAERPEGSISTLTIQRTEQRDSAMYRCASSLAPASGYNEQFFGPGTRLTVL.

The chain is built from TRBV28 and TRBJ2-7; 9 nucleotides agree with TRBD1. The CDR3 extends over 14 amino acids. CDR1 and CDR2 (germline): MDHEN, SYDVKM. The V gene end was trimmed by 6 bases and the J gene end by 3 bases; junction bases not matched to a gene: 6. The CDR3 nucleotides read TGTGCCAGCAGCCCGGGACAGGGAGACTACGAGCAGTACTTC. It encodes CASSPGQGDYEQYF. The full variable domain, completed using reference TRBV28 and TRBJ2-7, is DVKVTQSSRYLVKRTGEKVFLECVQDMDHENMFWYRQDPGLGLRLIYFSYDVKMKEKGDIPEGYSVSREKKERFSLILESASTNQTSMYLCASSPGQGDYEQYFGPGTRLTVT.

The CDR3 DNA reads TGTGCTAGCCATAGCGGGGAACCCTACGAGCAGTACTTC. This translates into CASHSGEPYEQYF. This rearrangement joins TRBV6-1 to TRBJ2-7; 8 nucleotides align to TRBD2. Germline assignment: CDR1 MNHNS and CDR2 SASEGT. This CDR3 has 13 amino acids.

The chain combines TRBV7-9 with TRBJ1-2; D uncertain. In germline, CDR1 is SEHNR, CDR2 FQNEAQ (reference sequence). Trimming removed 5 bases at V and 5 bases at J, with 15 bases between. The CDR3 runs 14 residues. The CDR3 protein is CASSPSGVRYGYTF. CDR3 DNA: TGTGCCAGCAGCCCTAGCGGGGTCCGATATGGCTACACCTTC.

The chain combines TRBV29-1 with TRBJ2-7; the D is unclear. Trimming cost V 1 base and J 6 bases, with 16 bases left between them. The CDR3 contains 14 residues. CDR1 SQVTM and CDR2 ANQGSEA come from the germline V gene. As DNA, the CDR3 is TGCAGCGTTGAAGGGAATCCACAGCCGGGCGAGCAGTACTTC. This gives the protein CSVEGNPQPGEQYF.

The chain employs TRBV27 and TRBJ1-5; maybe TRBD1 (6 bases). CDR1 and CDR2 from the germline V gene are MNHEY and SMNVEV (reference sequence). This CDR3 has 18 residues. V was cut by 2 bases and J by 4 bases, with 21 bases left in between. CDR3 sequence: CASSLHPVGGLGNQPQHF. CDR3 in DNA: TGTGCCAGCAGTTTACACCCCGTGGGGGGGCTCGGAAATCAGCCCCAGCATTTT.

The chain recombines TRBV5-1 with TRBJ2-7; no definite D call. Germline V gives CDR1 SGHRS, CDR2 YFSETQ. Deletions cut 4 bases from V and 2 bases from J, with 13 bases between. The CDR3 consists of 14 residues. The CDR3 coding sequence is TGCGCCAGCAGCCTAGGCACTCTTGCCTACGAGCAGTACTTC. Translated: CASSLGTLAYEQYF. Drawing the rest from reference TRBV5-1 and TRBJ2-7, the complete variable domain is KAGVTQTPRYLIKTRGQQVTLSCSPISGHRSVSWYQQTPGQGLQFLFEYFSETQRNKGNFPGRFSGRQFSNSRSEMNVSTLELGDSALYLCASSLGTLAYEQYFGPGTRLTVT.

This chain joins TRBV28 and TRBJ2-3; a possible D gene is TRBD2 (6 bases). The V end was cut by 6 bases, the J end by 2 bases, with 15 bases between. CDR1 MDHEN and CDR2 SYDVKM come from the germline V gene. CDR3 length equals 15 residues. Here the CDR3 reads CASRGGGDPTDTQYF. The DNA for the CDR3 is TGTGCCAGCAGGGGAGGAGGGGACCCCACAGATACGCAGTATTTT.

The chain joins TRBV2 to TRBJ1-1; D perhaps matches TRBD1 (5 bases). Per germline, CDR1 SNHLY and CDR2 FYNNEI. The CDR3 extends over 14 amino acids. The germline V and J ends were trimmed by 3 bases and 0 bases, with 8 bases remaining between them. Here the CDR3 DNA reads TGTGCCAGCAGTGATAAGGGGATGAACACTGAAGCTTTCTTT. Protein product: CASSDKGMNTEAFF.

Remarks on this clone: A read error may produce the germline difference seen at one junction end. The chain recombines TRBV7-2 with TRBJ2-5; 7 bases are shared with TRBD2. CDR1 is SGHTA, CDR2 FQGNSA, per germline. CDR3 size: 13 residues. CDR3 nucleotide sequence: TGTGCCAGCAGATTAGCGGGTGGGGAGACCCAGTACTTC. It encodes CASRLAGGETQYF.

The DNA for the CDR3 is TGCGCCAGCAGCCAAGACAGGGGACTAGGCAATGAGCAGTTCTTC. It encodes CASSQDRGLGNEQFF. V is TRBV4-3 and J is TRBJ2-1; 8 nucleotides match TRBD2. CDR3 length: 15 residues. Per the germline V gene, CDR1 is LGHNA and CDR2 is YSLEER. The V and J ends lost 0 bases and 6 bases, in that order; junction bases with no gene match: 4.